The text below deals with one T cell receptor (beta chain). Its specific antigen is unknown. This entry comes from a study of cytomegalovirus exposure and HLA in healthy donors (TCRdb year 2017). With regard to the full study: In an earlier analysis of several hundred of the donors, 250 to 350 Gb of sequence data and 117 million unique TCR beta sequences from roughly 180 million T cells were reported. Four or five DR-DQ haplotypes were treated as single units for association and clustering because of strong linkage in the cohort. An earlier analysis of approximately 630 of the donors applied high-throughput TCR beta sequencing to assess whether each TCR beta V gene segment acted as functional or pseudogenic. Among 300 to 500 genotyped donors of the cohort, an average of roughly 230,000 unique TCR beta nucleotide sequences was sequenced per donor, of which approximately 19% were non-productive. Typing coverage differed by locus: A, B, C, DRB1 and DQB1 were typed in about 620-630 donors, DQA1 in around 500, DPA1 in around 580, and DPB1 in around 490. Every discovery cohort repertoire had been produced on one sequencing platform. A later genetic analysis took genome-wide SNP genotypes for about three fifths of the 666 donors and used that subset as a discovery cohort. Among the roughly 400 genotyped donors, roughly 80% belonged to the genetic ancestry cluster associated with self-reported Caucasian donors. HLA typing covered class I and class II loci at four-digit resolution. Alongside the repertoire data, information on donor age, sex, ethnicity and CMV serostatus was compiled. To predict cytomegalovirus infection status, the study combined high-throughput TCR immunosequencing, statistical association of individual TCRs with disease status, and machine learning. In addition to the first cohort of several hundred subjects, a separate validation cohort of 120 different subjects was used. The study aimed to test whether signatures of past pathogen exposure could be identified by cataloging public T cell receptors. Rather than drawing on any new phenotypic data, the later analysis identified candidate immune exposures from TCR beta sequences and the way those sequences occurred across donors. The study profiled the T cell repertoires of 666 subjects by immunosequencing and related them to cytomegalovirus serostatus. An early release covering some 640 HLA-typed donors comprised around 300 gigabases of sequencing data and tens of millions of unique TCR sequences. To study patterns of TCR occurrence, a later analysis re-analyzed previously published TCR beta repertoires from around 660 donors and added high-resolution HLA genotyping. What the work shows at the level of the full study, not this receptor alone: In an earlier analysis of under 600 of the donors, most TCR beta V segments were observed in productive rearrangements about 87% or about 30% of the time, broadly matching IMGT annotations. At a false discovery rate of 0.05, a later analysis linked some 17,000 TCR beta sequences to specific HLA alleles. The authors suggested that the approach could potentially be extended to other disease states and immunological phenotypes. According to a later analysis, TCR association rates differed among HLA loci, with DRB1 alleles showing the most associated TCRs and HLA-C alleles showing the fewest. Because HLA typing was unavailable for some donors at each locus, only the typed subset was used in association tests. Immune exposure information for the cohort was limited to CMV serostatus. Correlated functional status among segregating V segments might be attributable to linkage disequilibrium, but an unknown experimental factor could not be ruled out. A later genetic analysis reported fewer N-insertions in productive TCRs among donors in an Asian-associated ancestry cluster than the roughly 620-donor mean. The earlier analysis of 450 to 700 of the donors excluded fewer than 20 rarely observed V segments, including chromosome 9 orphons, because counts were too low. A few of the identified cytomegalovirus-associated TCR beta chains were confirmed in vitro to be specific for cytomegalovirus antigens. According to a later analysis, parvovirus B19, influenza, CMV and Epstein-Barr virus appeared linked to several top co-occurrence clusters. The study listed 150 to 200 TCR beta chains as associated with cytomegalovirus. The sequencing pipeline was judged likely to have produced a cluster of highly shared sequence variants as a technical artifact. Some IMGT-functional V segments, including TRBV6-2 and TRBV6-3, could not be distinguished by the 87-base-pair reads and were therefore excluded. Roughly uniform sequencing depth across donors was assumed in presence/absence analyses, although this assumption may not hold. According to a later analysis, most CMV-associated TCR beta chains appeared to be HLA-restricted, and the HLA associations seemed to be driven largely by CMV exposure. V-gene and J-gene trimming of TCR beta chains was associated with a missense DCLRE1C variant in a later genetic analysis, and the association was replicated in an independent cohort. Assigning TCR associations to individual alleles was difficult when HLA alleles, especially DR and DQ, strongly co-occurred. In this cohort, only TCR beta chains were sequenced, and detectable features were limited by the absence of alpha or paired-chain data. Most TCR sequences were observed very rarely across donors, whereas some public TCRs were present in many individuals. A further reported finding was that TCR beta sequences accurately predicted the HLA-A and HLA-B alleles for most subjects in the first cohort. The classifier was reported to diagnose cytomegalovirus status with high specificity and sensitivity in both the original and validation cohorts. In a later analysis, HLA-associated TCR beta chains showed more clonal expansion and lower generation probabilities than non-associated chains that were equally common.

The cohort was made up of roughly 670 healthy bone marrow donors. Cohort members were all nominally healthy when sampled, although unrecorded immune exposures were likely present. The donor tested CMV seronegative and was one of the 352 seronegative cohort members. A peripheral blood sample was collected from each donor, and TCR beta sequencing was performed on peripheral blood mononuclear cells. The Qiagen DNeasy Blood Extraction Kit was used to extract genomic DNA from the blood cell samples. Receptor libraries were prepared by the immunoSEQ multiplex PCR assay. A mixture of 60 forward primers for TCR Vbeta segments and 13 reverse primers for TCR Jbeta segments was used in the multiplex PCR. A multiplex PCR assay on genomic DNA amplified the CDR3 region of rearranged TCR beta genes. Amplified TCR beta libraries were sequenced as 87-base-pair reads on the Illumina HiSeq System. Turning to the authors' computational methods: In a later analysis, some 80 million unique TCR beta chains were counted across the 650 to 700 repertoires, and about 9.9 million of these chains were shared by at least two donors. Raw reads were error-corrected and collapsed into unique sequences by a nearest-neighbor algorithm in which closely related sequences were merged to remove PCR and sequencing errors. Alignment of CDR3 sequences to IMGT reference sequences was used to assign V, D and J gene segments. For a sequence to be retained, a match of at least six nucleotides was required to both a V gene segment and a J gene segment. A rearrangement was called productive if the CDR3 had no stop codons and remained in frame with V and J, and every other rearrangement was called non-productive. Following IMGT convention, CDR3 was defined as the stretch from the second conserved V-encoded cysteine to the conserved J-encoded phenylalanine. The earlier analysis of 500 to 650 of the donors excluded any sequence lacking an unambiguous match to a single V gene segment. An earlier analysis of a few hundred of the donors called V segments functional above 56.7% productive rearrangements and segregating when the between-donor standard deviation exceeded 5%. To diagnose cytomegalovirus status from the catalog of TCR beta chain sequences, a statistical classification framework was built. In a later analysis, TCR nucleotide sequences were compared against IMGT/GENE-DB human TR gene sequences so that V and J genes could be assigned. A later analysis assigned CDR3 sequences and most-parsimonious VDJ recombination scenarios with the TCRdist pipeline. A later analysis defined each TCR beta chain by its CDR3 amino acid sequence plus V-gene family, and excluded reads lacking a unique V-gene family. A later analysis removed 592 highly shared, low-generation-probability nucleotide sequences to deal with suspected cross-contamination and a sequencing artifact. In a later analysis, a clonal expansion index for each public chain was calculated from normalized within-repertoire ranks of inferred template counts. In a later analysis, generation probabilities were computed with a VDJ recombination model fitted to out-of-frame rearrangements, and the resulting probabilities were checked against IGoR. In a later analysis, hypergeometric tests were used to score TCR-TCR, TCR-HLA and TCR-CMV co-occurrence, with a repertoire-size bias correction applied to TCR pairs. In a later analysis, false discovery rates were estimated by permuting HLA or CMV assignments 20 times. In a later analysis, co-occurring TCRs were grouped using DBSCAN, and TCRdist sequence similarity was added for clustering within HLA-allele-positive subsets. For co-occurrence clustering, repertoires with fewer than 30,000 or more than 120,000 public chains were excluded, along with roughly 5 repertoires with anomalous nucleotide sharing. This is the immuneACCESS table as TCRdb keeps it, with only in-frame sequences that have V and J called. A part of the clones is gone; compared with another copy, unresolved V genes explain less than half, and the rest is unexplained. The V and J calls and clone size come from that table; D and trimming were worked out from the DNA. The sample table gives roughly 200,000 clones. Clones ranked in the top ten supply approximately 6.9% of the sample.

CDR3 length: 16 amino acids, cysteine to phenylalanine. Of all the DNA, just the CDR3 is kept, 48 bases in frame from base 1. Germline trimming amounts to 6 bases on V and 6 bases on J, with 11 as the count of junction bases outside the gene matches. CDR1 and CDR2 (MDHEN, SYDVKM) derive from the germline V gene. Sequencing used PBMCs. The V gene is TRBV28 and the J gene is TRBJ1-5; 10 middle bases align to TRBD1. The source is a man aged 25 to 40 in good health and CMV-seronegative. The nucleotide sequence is TGTGCCAGCAGAGTTTACGGGACAGGGGTGAGTCAGCCCCAGCATTTT. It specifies CASRVYGTGVSQPQHF.